Listed below are T cell receptor beta chains from one sample, sequenced in a study of T cell responses to AZD1222 COVID-19 vaccine. The method was immunoSEQ multiplex PCR; TCRdb's version includes in-frame clones alone and lacks a portion of them. The sample yields approximately 150,000 clones, 70% to 90% seen once. Material: peripheral blood, obtained 28 days after the second dose of the MenACWY control vaccine. These receptors were obtained from an adult who received the MenACWY meningococcal vaccine as a control. CDR3s include the opening cysteine and the closing phenylalanine or tryptophan. The D gene is left open where the match is weak.

V: TRBV3-1/TRBV3-2; J: TRBJ2-4; D: .; CDR3: CASSQGSLAKNIQYF
V: TRBV11-3; J: TRBJ1-1; D: .; CDR3: CASSLNTEAFF
V: TRBV4-3; J: TRBJ1-2; D: TRBD1; CDR3: CASSQENRGLHYGYTF
V: TRBV15; J: TRBJ2-7; D: TRBD2; CDR3: CATGLAGVTYEQYF
V: TRBV6-1; J: TRBJ1-5; D: .; CDR3: CASSDMGGSQPQHF
V: TRBV7-9; J: TRBJ1-5; D: TRBD1; CDR3: CASSPSGGPLGAQHF
V: TRBV5-1; J: TRBJ2-7; D: .; CDR3: CASSLAGTEVYEQYF
V: TRBV10-3; J: TRBJ1-1; D: .; CDR3: CAISESGTAPGQAFF
V: TRBV6-2/TRBV6-3; J: TRBJ1-1; D: .; CDR3: CASSRRGGGYTEAFF
V: TRBV24-1; J: TRBJ1-2; D: TRBD1; CDR3: CATSDETGEYGYTF
V: TRBV7-8; J: TRBJ1-1; D: TRBD1; CDR3: CASSLGPGGRNTEAFF
V: TRBV10-3; J: TRBJ2-7; D: .; CDR3: CAISDYDSGPYEQYF
V: TRBV6-4; J: TRBJ2-3; D: .; CDR3: CASSEGGGSGTDTQYF
V: TRBV5-1; J: TRBJ2-3; D: .; CDR3: CASSGGSPADTQYF
V: TRBV3-1/TRBV3-2; J: TRBJ1-6; D: .; CDR3: CASSQSQAGNSPLHF